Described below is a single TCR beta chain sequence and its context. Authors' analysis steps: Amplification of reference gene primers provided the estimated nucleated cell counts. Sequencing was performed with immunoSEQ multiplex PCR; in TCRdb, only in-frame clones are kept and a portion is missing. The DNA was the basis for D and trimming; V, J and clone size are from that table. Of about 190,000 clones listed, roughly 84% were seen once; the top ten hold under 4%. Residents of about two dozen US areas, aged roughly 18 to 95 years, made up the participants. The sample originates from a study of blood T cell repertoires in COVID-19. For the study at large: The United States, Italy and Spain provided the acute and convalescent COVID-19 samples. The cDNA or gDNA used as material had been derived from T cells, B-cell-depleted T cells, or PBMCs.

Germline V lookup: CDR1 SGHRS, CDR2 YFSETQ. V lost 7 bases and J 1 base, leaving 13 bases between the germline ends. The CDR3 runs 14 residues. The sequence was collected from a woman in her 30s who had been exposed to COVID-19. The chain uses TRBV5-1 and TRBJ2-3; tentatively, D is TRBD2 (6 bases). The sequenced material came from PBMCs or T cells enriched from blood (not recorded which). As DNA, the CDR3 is TGCGCCAGCCCGGGGGAAGTCGGCACAGATACGCAGTATTTT. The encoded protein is CASPGEVGTDTQYF.